The 27 T cell receptor beta chains in this list originate from one sample, sequenced in a study of T cell repertoires in cytomegalovirus infection. TCRdb redid the calling of the reads with MiXCR, one entry per CDR3 protein. Here the sample spans 480,000 or so distinct CDR3 sequences, approximately 11% being singletons. Sequenced sample: PBMCs. The receptors were sampled from a human donor in good health (CMV status not recorded). Some clones in this sample may be carry-over from other donors' samples.

There are a few counts of this clonotype. The genes are TRBV12-3 or TRBV12-4 and TRBJ1-5; the D is unclear. This CDR3 has 15 amino acids. The germline V and J ends were trimmed by 3 bases and 0 bases, with 9 bases remaining between them. DNA for the CDR3: TGTGCCAGCAGTTTCACGGATAATAGCAATCAGCCCCAGCATTTT. Its translation: CASSFTDNSNQPQHF.

This chain joins TRBV4-2 and TRBJ1-4; maybe TRBD1 (6 bases). Germline V gives CDR1 LGHNA, CDR2 YNFKEQ. CDR3 length: 17 amino acids. V dropped 1 base and J dropped 3 bases, with 15 bases sitting between them. CDR3 DNA sequence: TGTGCCAGCAGCCAAGTTGGAACAGGGTTTGCTAATGAAAAACTGTTTTTT. Protein product: CASSQVGTGFANEKLFF.

The chain has TRBV4-2 and TRBJ1-6; 9 bases agree with TRBD1. The J segment lost 9 bases and the V segment lost 4 bases, leaving 7 bases of the junction unmatched. The CDR3 length is 15 residues. CDR1 and CDR2 (germline): LGHNA, YNFKEQ. In DNA form, the CDR3 reads TGTGCCAGCAGCCCCCGGGACAGGGAAAGTTCACCCCTCCACTTT. Its translation: CASSPRDRESSPLHF.

Ten or more counts support this clonotype. The rearrangement joins TRBV7-8 to TRBJ1-3; D may be TRBD1 (5 bases). The germline gives CDR1 SGHVS, CDR2 FQNEAQ. Trimming left V 4 bases short and J 4 bases short, with 17 bases between. The CDR3 is 16 residues long. The DNA of the CDR3 is TGTGCCAGCAGCTCCAGGGTCCCGCAGGGCGGAAACACCATATATTTT. Protein: CASSSRVPQGGNTIYF.

This clonotype was found many times. As DNA, the CDR3 is TGTGCCAGCAGCTTAAATCCTCAACGGGATACGCAGTATTTT. This codes for CASSLNPQRDTQYF. The rearrangement joins TRBV7-3 to TRBJ2-3; D uncertain. Germline values: CDR1 SGHTA, CDR2 FQGTGA. Trimming took 1 base from V and 6 from J, leaving 11 bases between them. This CDR3 spans 14 amino acids.

There are a few counts of this clonotype. This chain connects TRBV20-1 to TRBJ1-2, with 8 bases matching TRBD1. The CDR3 is 14 amino acids. Germline V lookup: CDR1 DFQATT, CDR2 SNEGSKA (reference sequence). Germline trimming cut 4 bases from V and 3 bases from J; bases unmatched to any gene: 7. CDR3 loop: CSAIAGGTDYGYTF. DNA for the CDR3: TGCAGTGCTATCGCAGGGGGCACCGACTATGGCTACACCTTC.

There are many counts of this clonotype. The chain couples TRBV7-3 to TRBJ2-2, with 8 bases lining up with TRBD1. Germline V CDR1 and CDR2: SGHTA, FQGTGA. V gave up 7 bases and J gave up 3 bases; unmatched junction bases: 4. CDR3 length: 14 amino acids. In DNA form, the CDR3 reads TGTGCCAGCACCAGGGGGCTCGACACCGGGGAGCTGTTTTTT. It is translated as CASTRGLDTGELFF.

Ten or more counts support this clonotype. J is TRBJ1-4 and V is TRBV25-1; tentatively, D is TRBD1 (5 bases). CDR3 size: 13 residues. Germline CDR1 and CDR2: MGHDK and SYGVNS. V was shortened by 4 bases and J by 7 bases, with 10 bases between the two germline ends. CDR3 sequence: CASSVAQGEKLFF. CDR3 coding DNA: TGTGCCAGCAGTGTGGCCCAGGGTGAAAAACTGTTTTTT.

This clonotype was found a few times. The chain uses TRBV29-1 and TRBJ2-1; TRBD1 matches 9 bases. This CDR3 is 12 amino acids long. The germline gives CDR1 SQVTM, CDR2 ANQGSEA. Germline trimming cut 7 bases from V and 8 bases from J; bases unmatched to any gene: 6. In DNA form, the CDR3 reads TGCAGCGCCCGGACAGGGGAGGATGAGCAGTTCTTC. This codes for CSARTGEDEQFF.

The chain has TRBV20-1 and TRBJ1-5; D gene uncertain. The CDR3 is 15 residues long. The V gene's germline CDR1 is DFQATT and CDR2 SNEGSKA (reference sequence). The V end was cut by 0 bases, the J end by 1 base, with 10 bases between. This CDR3 reads CSARDDGESNQPQHF. CDR3 bases: TGCAGTGCTAGAGATGACGGGGAAAGCAATCAGCCCCAGCATTTT.

This chain uses TRBV20-1 with TRBJ2-5; possibly TRBD2 for D (6 bases). The CDR3 spans 15 residues. Trimming removed 5 bases at V and 3 bases at J, with 19 bases between. The V gene's germline CDR1 is DFQATT and CDR2 SNEGSKA (reference sequence). CDR3 in DNA: TGCAGTGCTCCATCTTCTGGGGAGGTGAAAGAGACCCAGTACTTC. This codes for CSAPSSGEVKETQYF.

This clonotype was recorded a few times. The V gene is TRBV2, the J gene TRBJ1-4; D remains ambiguous. The V end was cut by 3 bases, the J end by 2 bases, with 7 bases between. There are 14 residues in the CDR3. Germline V gene lookup returns CDR1 SNHLY and CDR2 FYNNEI. DNA of the CDR3: TGTGCCAGCAGTGAGAGGGTCACTAATGAAAAACTGTTTTTT. Protein: CASSERVTNEKLFF.

The rearrangement joins TRBV3-1 to TRBJ2-7; 7 bases line up with TRBD1. V shed 1 base, J shed 0 bases, and the junction held 3 bases outside the gene matches. The length of the CDR3 is 15 residues. CDR1 is LGHDT, CDR2 YNNKEL, per germline (reference sequence). CDR3 DNA sequence: TGTGCCAGCAGCCAAGGCCCAGGGGGCTCCTACGAGCAGTACTTC. Residues: CASSQGPGGSYEQYF.

This chain's CDR3 is CASSYEVIGTEAFF. CDR3 bases: TGTGCCAGCAGTTACGAAGTGATAGGCACTGAAGCTTTCTTT. The J gene is TRBJ1-1, the V gene TRBV6-6; D not resolved. The V gene's germline CDR1 is MNHNY and CDR2 SVGAGI (reference sequence). The germline V and J ends were trimmed by 2 bases and 4 bases, with 11 bases remaining between them. The CDR3 contains 14 residues.

The V and J genes are TRBV20-1 and TRBJ1-1; weak D call: TRBD1 (5 bases). Germline V gene data show CDR1 as DFQATT and CDR2 as SNEGSKA (reference sequence). V lost 5 bases and J 5 bases, leaving 15 bases between the germline ends. The CDR3 is 13 residues long. CDR3 residues: CSALGRSWTEAFF. As DNA, the CDR3 is TGCAGTGCTCTGGGACGGTCTTGGACTGAAGCTTTCTTT.

This clonotype has ten or more counts. The chain couples TRBV24-1 to TRBJ2-1; D not resolved. Trimming cost V 3 bases and J 3 bases, with 11 bases left between them. In germline, CDR1 is KGHDR, CDR2 SFDVKD. The CDR3 spans 15 residues. In nucleotides, the CDR3 is TGTGCCACCAGTGATGGTTGGGGAAACTACAATGAGCAGTTCTTC. Its translation is CATSDGWGNYNEQFF.

This clonotype was seen at least ten times. V gene TRBV12-3 or TRBV12-4 combines with J gene TRBJ1-6; no clear D. This CDR3 is 15 amino acids long. The V end lost 1 base, the J end lost 6 bases, and 10 bases lay between the germline ends. This chain's CDR3 is CASSLGGVINSPLHF. In DNA, the CDR3 is TGTGCCAGCAGTTTAGGTGGAGTTATTAATTCACCCCTCCACTTT.

This clonotype was recorded many times. The V and J genes are TRBV12-3 or TRBV12-4 and TRBJ2-3; TRBD2 aligns across 8 bases. Trimming cost V 4 bases and J 5 bases; bases outside gene matches: 8. The CDR3 is 15 amino acids. DNA of the CDR3: TGTGCCAGCAGTTCGGGGGGGGAGGGGGGAGATACGCAGTATTTT. Translation gives CASSSGGEGGDTQYF.

On this clonotype itself: One base away lies a much larger clone, so this may be a sequencing read error. This sequence joins TRBV7-9 and TRBJ1-4; D remains unclear. This CDR3 has 13 residues. Germline assignment: CDR1 SEHNR and CDR2 FQNEAQ (reference sequence). CDR3 region: CASSPWANEKLSF. CDR3 in DNA: TGTGCCAGCAGCCCTTGGGCTAATGAAAAACTGTCTTTT. Full variable domain (remainder filled in from reference TRBV7-9 and TRBJ1-4): DTGVSQNPRHKITKRGQNVTFRCDPISEHNRLYWYRQTLGQGPEFLTYFQNEAQLEKSRLLSDRFSAERPKGSFSTLEIQRTEQGDSAMYLCASSPWANEKLSFGSGTQLSVL.

This clonotype was observed many times. The rearrangement uses TRBV7-6 and TRBJ1-2; TRBD1 matches at 7 bases. This CDR3 comprises 14 residues. V trimming: 2 bases; J trimming: 6 bases; junction bases outside the gene matches: 6. Germline V gene sequence: CDR1 SGHVS, CDR2 FNYEAQ. For the CDR3, the DNA is TGTGCCAGCAGCTTAACATACCAGGGGGATGGCTACACCTTC. Its protein is CASSLTYQGDGYTF.

This clonotype showed up just a few times. The chain combines TRBV13 with TRBJ2-7, with D possibly being TRBD1 or TRBD2 (5 bases each). Trimming stripped 5 bases from V and 2 bases from J, with 10 bases between. The V gene's germline CDR1 is PRHDT and CDR2 FYEKMQ (reference sequence). The CDR3 runs to 13 residues. The CDR3: CASSQGRPYEQYF. CDR3 sequence (DNA): TGTGCCAGCAGCCAGGGACGGCCCTACGAGCAGTACTTC. Variable domain in full (rest from reference TRBV13 and TRBJ2-7): AAGVIQSPRHLIKEKRETATLKCYPIPRHDTVYWYQQGPGQDPQFLISFYEKMQSDKGSIPDRFSAQQFSDYHSELNMSSLELGDSALYFCASSQGRPYEQYFGPGTRLTVT.

This clonotype came up many times. CDR3: CASSPQKDDGYTF. In DNA, the CDR3 is TGTGCCAGCAGCCCCCAGAAGGATGATGGCTACACCTTC. The rearrangement links TRBV7-2 to TRBJ1-2; D is ambiguous. V lost 5 bases to trimming and J lost 6 bases, with 13 bases between them. The length of the CDR3 is 13 residues. CDR1 is SGHTA, CDR2 FQGNSA, per germline.

This clonotype was counted many times. CDR3 loop: CASSQVPGRNHNEKLFF. The CDR3 nucleotides are TGTGCCAGCAGCCAAGTCCCGGGACGGAACCATAATGAAAAACTGTTTTTT. This chain connects TRBV5-4 to TRBJ1-4; weak D call: TRBD1 (5 bases). CDR1 is SGHNT, CDR2 YYREEE, per germline (reference sequence). Trimming took 4 bases from V and 4 from J, leaving 20 bases between them. The CDR3 is made up of 17 amino acids.

The table lists this clonotype with a few counts. The V and J genes are TRBV5-1 and TRBJ2-7, with D perhaps matching TRBD2 (6 bases). V was pared by 0 bases and J by 5 bases, with 15 bases between. The length of the CDR3 is 15 residues. Per germline, CDR1 SGHRS and CDR2 YFSETQ. Here the CDR3 reads CASSLDSPRGNEQYF. For the CDR3, the DNA is TGCGCCAGCAGCTTGGATTCACCACGGGGGAACGAGCAGTACTTC.

This clonotype was seen many times. V gene TRBV6-5 combines with J gene TRBJ1-4; the D gene is possibly TRBD1 (5 bases). V lost 2 bases and J 1 base, leaving 14 bases between the germline ends. Germline V lookup: CDR1 MNHEY, CDR2 SVGAGI. This CDR3 spans 17 amino acids. CDR3 loop: CASSYRLGPGTNEKLFF. The CDR3 DNA follows: TGTGCCAGCAGTTACCGATTGGGGCCAGGAACTAATGAAAAACTGTTTTTT.

This clonotype occurred many times. V usage is TRBV6-1 and J usage is TRBJ2-1, with 8 positions matching TRBD2. There are 17 residues in the CDR3. The trim removed 2 bases at V and 3 bases at J, leaving 9 bases unmatched. The V gene's germline CDR1 is MNHNS and CDR2 SASEGT. CDR3 DNA sequence: TGTGCCAGCAGTGAACCGCCGGGGGGGAACGGCTACAATGAGCAGTTCTTC. Encoded protein: CASSEPPGGNGYNEQFF.

As for this clonotype: Given a much more abundant clone one base away, this may be a read error. This chain uses TRBV6-5 with TRBJ1-2; D is perhaps TRBD1 (6 bases). CDR1 is MNHEY, CDR2 SVGAGI, per germline. The CDR3 is 13 amino acids. CDR3 bases: TGTGCCGGGGAAGGTGGGGGCAACTATGGCTACTCCTTC. This gives the protein CAGEGGGNYGYSF.